The entry below describes one T cell receptor beta chain. In the original analysis: Amplification from reference gene primers served as the basis for estimated nucleated cell counts. Libraries were prepared by immunoSEQ multiplex PCR; TCRdb keeps only in-frame clonotypes and omits some of them. V, J and clone size reflect that table, while D and trimming were determined from the DNA. The table records 190,000 or so clones, about 86% of them present only once. This sample was included in a study of blood T cell repertoires in COVID-19. Whole-study context: Whether acute or convalescent, the COVID-19 samples came from the United States, Italy and Spain. From T cells, B-cell-depleted T cells, or PBMCs came the material, which was cDNA or gDNA.

The CDR3 has 14 residues. V dropped 3 bases and J dropped 3; count of bases not matched to a gene: 2. Germline values: CDR1 LNHDA, CDR2 SQIVND (reference sequence). Material: peripheral blood. The chain recombines TRBV19 with TRBJ1-3; TRBD1 matches 7 bases. This sequence was found in a woman between 18 and 29 years old who had recovered from COVID-19. CDR3 in amino acids: CASSIGTVGNTIYF. The CDR3 DNA reads TGTGCCAGTAGTATCGGGACAGTTGGAAACACCATATATTTT.